This T cell receptor beta chain emerged from a study of blood T cell repertoires in COVID-19. Study summary: COVID-19 samples from acute and convalescent phases originated in the United States, Italy and Spain. Sources were T cells, B-cell-depleted T cells, or PBMCs; the material itself was cDNA or gDNA.

Germline lookup yields CDR1 MGHRA and CDR2 YSYEKL. The ends were cut back, 1 base at V and 8 bases at J, with 5 bases in the middle. CDR3 length: 12 residues. In the original processing: The authors estimated nucleated cell counts from reference gene primer amplification. Libraries were prepared by immunoSEQ multiplex PCR; TCRdb keeps only in-frame clonotypes and omits some of them. V and J calls plus clone size are reproduced from that table; the DNA served to infer D and trimming. Found here are about 80,000 clones, around 89% of them singletons; the top ten hold 5.5% to 7.5%. Sequenced: peripheral blood. The rearrangement uses TRBV4-1 and TRBJ1-4; D ambiguous. The origin of this receptor is a woman aged 80 or over with acute or convalescent COVID-19. The CDR3 DNA sequence: TGCGCCAGCAGCCAAGGAGGGGAAAAACTGTTTTTT. It codes for CASSQGGEKLFF.